This T cell receptor (beta chain) was identified during a study of T-cell reconstitution after alpha-beta-depleted transplantation in children. As for this clonotype: Its specificity is not known.

Trimming shortened V by 6 bases and J by 0 bases, and 18 bases separated the two germline ends. This CDR3 contains 16 residues. The V gene's germline CDR1 is SQVTM and CDR2 ANQGSEA. The TCRbeta library incorporated unique molecular identifiers. TCRdb processed the PCR reads anew with MiXCR; each CDR3 protein has one entry. This sample has 500,000 or so distinct CDR3 sequences, with around 10% found just once. Points from the study as a whole: By about two months after transplant, alpha-beta T cells reportedly arose from several hundred graft clones that had expanded. A year post-transplant, T-cell counts and diversity derived mostly from newly produced T cells.

The chain couples TRBV29-1 to TRBJ2-1; D gene unclear. This specimen was PBMCs, mostly from graft donor cells, taken 180 days after TCRalphabeta/CD19-depleted stem cell transplant. This TCR came from a female patient between 2 and 10 years old who had a stem cell transplant for aplastic anemia, so the T cells may come from the graft donor. The chain's CDR3 is CSVPHPWRSSYNEQFF. The CDR3 DNA sequence: TGCAGCGTCCCCCACCCCTGGCGGAGCTCCTACAATGAGCAGTTCTTC.